The sequence of this TCR beta chain was determined in a study of T-cell memory formation after mild COVID-19. This clonotype was picked up many times. Antigen specificity is unknown. CDR1 is KGHSH, CDR2 LQKENI, per germline. Trimming shortened V by 9 bases and J by 3 bases, and 14 bases separated the two germline ends. The CDR3 extends over 13 amino acids. Points from the study as a whole: The pre-infection memory compartment contained some responding clones, suggesting cross-reactive memory joined.

One entry per CDR3 protein results from TCRdb running MiXCR on the 5' RACE reads. The profile shows some 29,000 distinct CDR3 sequences, about 16% of them singletons. J is TRBJ2-5 and V is TRBV18, with D possibly being TRBD2 (6 bases). The sequenced sample was PBMCs or a T cell subset sorted from them (not recorded which). The source of this sequence is an adult who had mild COVID-19 (a few samples of this study predate the infection). Cell type and time point are not known. CDR3 region: CASSRGLEETQYF. CDR3 bases: TGTGCCAGTTCGAGGGGACTTGAAGAGACCCAGTACTTC. Using reference TRBV18 and TRBJ2-5 for the parts outside the CDR3, the full variable domain is NAGVMQNPRHLVRRRGQEARLRCSPMKGHSHVYWYRQLPEEGLKFMVYLQKENIIDESGMPKERFSAEFPKEGPSILRIQQVVRGDSAAYFCASSRGLEETQYFGPGTRLLVL.